This T cell receptor (beta chain) was captured in a study of blood T cell repertoires in COVID-19. V was pared by 4 bases and J by 1 base, with 12 bases of the junction left unmatched. CDR3 length equals 18 residues. CDR1 LGHDT and CDR2 YNNKEL come from the germline V gene (reference sequence). Libraries were prepared by immunoSEQ multiplex PCR; TCRdb keeps only in-frame clonotypes and omits some of them. The sample has 70,000 or so clones, roughly 90% seen once. This TCR was recovered from a woman between 50 and 59 years old with acute or convalescent COVID-19. Sequencing used peripheral blood. The V gene is TRBV3-1 (or the pseudogene TRBV3-2), the J gene TRBJ2-3; 9 positions agree with TRBD2. The CDR3 is CASSRQGTSWGGTDTQYF. CDR3 sequence (DNA): TGTGCCAGCAGCCGACAAGGGACTAGCTGGGGGGGCACAGATACGCAGTATTTT.